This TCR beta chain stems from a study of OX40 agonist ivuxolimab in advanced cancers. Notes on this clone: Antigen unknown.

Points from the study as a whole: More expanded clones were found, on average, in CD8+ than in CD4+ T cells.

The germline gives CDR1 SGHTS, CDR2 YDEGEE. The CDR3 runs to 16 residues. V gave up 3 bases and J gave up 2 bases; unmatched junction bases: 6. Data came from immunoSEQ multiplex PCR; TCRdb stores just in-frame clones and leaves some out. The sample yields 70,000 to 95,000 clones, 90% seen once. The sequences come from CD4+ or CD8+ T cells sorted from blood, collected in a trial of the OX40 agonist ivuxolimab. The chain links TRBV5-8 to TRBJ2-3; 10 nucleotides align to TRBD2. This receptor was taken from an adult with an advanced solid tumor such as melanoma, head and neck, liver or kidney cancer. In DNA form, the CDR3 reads TGTGCCAGCAGCTCGGTACTAGCGGGGTACACAGATACGCAGTATTTT. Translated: CASSSVLAGYTDTQYF. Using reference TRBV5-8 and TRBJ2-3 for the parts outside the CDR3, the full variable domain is EAGVTQSPTHLIKTRGQQATLRCSPISGHTSVYWYQQALGLGLQFLLWYDEGEERNRGNFPPRFSGRQFPNYSSELNVNALELEDSALYLCASSSVLAGYTDTQYFGPGTRLTVL.